A selection of T cell receptor beta chains follows, all from one sample in a study of blood T cell repertoires in COVID-19. Generated by immunoSEQ multiplex PCR, the TCRdb table keeps only in-frame clones and is missing some. The sample records 40,000 to 55,000 clones, 84% being singletons. The material sequenced was peripheral blood. Receptors were obtained from a man aged 50 to 59 with active COVID-19. Each CDR3 is given with its conserved first and last residue. The D gene is left open where the match is weak. Expanded clones get a size class; other rows say once, few or many, or leave the size out.

d_gene	j_gene	v_gene	abundance	CDR3aa	CDR3nt
TRBD1	TRBJ1-1	TRBV7-9	.	CASSTGQGSTEAFF	TGTGCCAGCAGCACGGGACAGGGGAGCACTGAAGCTTTCTTT
.	TRBJ1-5	TRBV27	.	CASSLRGSNQPQHF	TGTGCCAGCAGTTTAAGGGGAAGCAATCAGCCCCAGCATTTT
.	TRBJ2-1	TRBV6-2/TRBV6-3	.	CASSYPGPNYNEQFF	TGTGCCAGCAGTTATCCGGGTCCGAACTACAATGAGCAGTTCTTC
.	TRBJ2-3	TRBV4-3	.	CASSQERGRTDTQYF	TGCGCCAGCAGCCAAGAAAGGGGCAGGACGGATACGCAGTATTTT
.	TRBJ1-1	TRBV6-1	once	CASSETHEAFF	TGTGCCAGCAGTGAGACACATGAAGCTTTCTTT
.	TRBJ2-7	TRBV19	.	CASSMYGGSEASYEQYF	TGTGCCAGTAGTATGTATGGGGGGTCCGAGGCCTCCTACGAGCAGTACTTC
.	TRBJ2-3	TRBV2	.	CAVTGLHAQYF	TGTGCCGTAACAGGTCTTCATGCGCAGTATTTT
.	TRBJ1-1	TRBV4-1	.	CASSQVQGNTEAFF	TGCGCCAGCAGCCAAGTACAGGGAAACACTGAAGCTTTCTTT
TRBD1	TRBJ1-2	TRBV7-8	.	CASSGTGVYGYTF	TGTGCCAGCAGCGGCACAGGGGTCTATGGCTACACCTTC
.	TRBJ2-5	TRBV5-6	.	CASSLIAVLETQYF	TGTGCCAGCAGCTTGATAGCGGTCCTAGAGACCCAGTACTTC
TRBD1	TRBJ2-2	TRBV7-6	.	CASSTGTGAITGELFF	TGTGCCAGCAGCACAGGGACAGGGGCTATCACCGGGGAGCTGTTTTTT
TRBD1	TRBJ1-1	TRBV7-9	.	CASSTTGVALTEAFF	TGTGCCAGCAGCACGACAGGGGTAGCACTCACTGAAGCTTTCTTT
TRBD1	TRBJ2-1	TRBV6-2/TRBV6-3	.	CASSQDRAYFNEQFF	TGTGCCAGCAGTCAGGACAGGGCGTATTTCAATGAGCAGTTCTTC
.	TRBJ1-1	TRBV21-1	few	CASSKALSDRARNTEAFF	TGTGCCAGCAGCAAAGCGCTTTCTGACAGGGCAAGGAACACTGAAGCTTTCTTT
.	TRBJ1-3	TRBV21-1	.	CASSKRHRPGNTIYF	TGTGCCAGCAGCAAAAGACACCGCCCTGGAAACACCATATATTTT
.	TRBJ2-7	TRBV7-9	.	CASSDPGAGEQYF	TGTGCCAGCAGCGACCCCGGAGCGGGCGAGCAGTACTTC
.	TRBJ2-1	TRBV7-9	once	CASSPRPRRGYNEQFF	TGTGCCAGCAGCCCGCGTCCTAGGAGAGGGTACAATGAGCAGTTCTTC
TRBD2	TRBJ2-2	TRBV14	few	CASSQWISGGEPTGELFF	TGTGCCAGCAGCCAATGGATTAGCGGGGGGGAACCCACCGGGGAGCTGTTTTTT
.	TRBJ2-1	TRBV5-1	.	CASSLDRALFGNEQFF	TGCGCCAGCAGCTTGGACAGGGCTCTCTTCGGCAATGAGCAGTTCTTC
.	TRBJ1-1	TRBV5-4	.	CASSMGDSTEAFF	TGTGCCAGCAGCATGGGAGATTCGACTGAAGCTTTCTTT
TRBD2	TRBJ2-1	TRBV11-2	.	CASSLELSGGDQFF	TGTGCCAGCAGCTTAGAGCTCAGCGGGGGGGATCAGTTCTTC
.	TRBJ2-2	TRBV19	.	CASSTGVGSTGELFF	TGTGCCAGTAGTACCGGGGTAGGAAGCACCGGGGAGCTGTTTTTT
.	TRBJ1-1	TRBV6-5	.	CASSYDTYGNTEAFF	TGTGCCAGCAGTTACGACACCTACGGGAACACTGAAGCTTTCTTT
.	TRBJ2-3	TRBV12-3/TRBV12-4	.	CANGDTARVTQYF	TGTGCCAACGGGGACACGGCACGAGTTACGCAGTATTTT
.	TRBJ1-5	TRBV18	.	CASSRRSDQPQHF	TGTGCCAGCTCACGAAGGAGTGATCAGCCCCAGCATTTT
.	TRBJ1-1	TRBV6-4	.	CASVKGFEAFF	TGTGCCAGCGTCAAGGGGTTTGAAGCTTTCTTT
.	TRBJ2-2	TRBV10-3	.	CVSGGQPGELFF	TGTGTGTCTGGCGGGCAGCCCGGGGAGCTGTTTTTT
TRBD1	TRBJ1-2	TRBV27	.	CATGQGGEHGYTF	TGTGCCACCGGACAGGGCGGGGAACATGGCTACACCTTC
.	TRBJ2-7	TRBV9	.	CASSVGAGVYEQYF	TGTGCCAGCAGCGTAGGCGCAGGGGTGTACGAGCAGTACTTC
TRBD1	TRBJ2-2	TRBV19	.	CASSTGGGIGELFF	TGTGCCAGTAGCACAGGGGGCGGAATCGGGGAGCTGTTTTTT
TRBD1	TRBJ1-2	TRBV18	.	CASSRTGGKDGYTF	TGTGCCAGCTCGCGGACAGGGGGCAAGGACGGCTACACCTTC
TRBD1	TRBJ2-7	TRBV7-9	.	CASSLRGDRGYEQYF	TGTGCCAGCAGCCTTAGGGGGGACAGGGGCTACGAGCAGTACTTC
.	TRBJ1-1	TRBV3-1/TRBV3-2	.	CASSQGAVTEAFF	TGTGCCAGCAGCCAGGGGGCTGTCACTGAAGCTTTCTTT
.	TRBJ1-5	TRBV14	.	CASSQVMADSNQPQHF	TGTGCCAGCAGCCAAGTTATGGCAGATAGCAATCAGCCCCAGCATTTT
.	TRBJ1-5	TRBV18	.	CASSPQTGYSNQPQHF	TGTGCCAGCTCACCACAGACAGGATATAGCAATCAGCCCCAGCATTTT
TRBD1	TRBJ2-3	TRBV24-1	once	CATSGQTSTDTQYF	TGTGCCACCTCGGGACAGACTAGCACAGATACGCAGTATTTT
.	TRBJ2-1	TRBV7-6	.	CASSLGFLEEQFF	TGTGCCAGCAGCTTAGGGTTTTTGGAGGAGCAGTTCTTC
TRBD2	TRBJ2-7	TRBV6-5	once	CASSPSGGTYEQYF	TGTGCCAGCAGTCCCAGCGGGGGCACCTACGAGCAGTACTTC
.	TRBJ1-2	TRBV5-1	.	CASSTDRIYGYTF	TGCGCCAGCAGCACAGACAGAATCTATGGCTACACCTTC
.	TRBJ1-2	TRBV6-6	.	CASSYSAGNYTF	TGTGCCAGCAGTTACTCAGCAGGGAACTACACCTTC
TRBD1	TRBJ2-1	TRBV13	.	CASSSQGLSYNEQFF	TGTGCCAGCAGCTCACAGGGGCTCTCCTACAATGAGCAGTTCTTC
.	TRBJ1-4	TRBV4-1	.	CASSQDVVQWSEKLFF	TGCGCCAGCAGCCAAGATGTGGTCCAATGGAGCGAAAAACTGTTTTTT
TRBD2	TRBJ2-3	TRBV27	.	CASSSLAGALGPDTQYF	TGTGCCAGCAGTTCCCTAGCGGGGGCCCTCGGCCCAGATACGCAGTATTTT
TRBD2	TRBJ2-1	TRBV5-1	.	CASSLASGGYNEQFF	TGCGCCAGCAGCTTGGCTAGCGGGGGATACAATGAGCAGTTCTTC
.	TRBJ1-6	TRBV28	.	CASSLWEASSPLHF	TGTGCCAGCAGTTTATGGGAGGCTAGTTCACCCCTCCACTTT
TRBD2	TRBJ2-1	TRBV6-5	.	CASKSGLAFNEQFF	TGTGCCAGCAAATCGGGACTAGCGTTCAATGAGCAGTTCTTC
.	TRBJ1-2	TRBV18	.	CASSPGQGLASNYGYTF	TGTGCCAGCTCACCCGGCCAGGGACTAGCTTCGAACTATGGCTACACCTTC
.	TRBJ1-1	TRBV4-1	few	CASSQQGSNTEAFF	TGCGCCAGCAGCCAACAGGGGTCGAACACTGAAGCTTTCTTT
TRBD1	TRBJ2-7	TRBV6-6	.	CASSYAGDRGAYEQYF	TGTGCCAGCAGTTACGCCGGGGACAGGGGGGCCTACGAGCAGTACTTC
.	TRBJ2-3	TRBV21-1	.	CAEGRGGIDTQYF	TGTGCCGAGGGGCGGGGGGGCATAGATACGCAGTATTTT
.	TRBJ1-1	TRBV27	.	CASRTRGGRTEAFF	TGTGCCAGCAGGACCCGAGGGGGTAGGACTGAAGCTTTCTTT
.	TRBJ1-1	TRBV27	.	CASSFGGLWNTEAFF	TGTGCCAGCAGTTTCGGGGGGCTGTGGAACACTGAAGCTTTCTTT
.	TRBJ1-6	TRBV27	.	CASSRVRDYSPLHF	TGTGCCAGCAGTCGGGTCAGGGATTATTCACCCCTCCACTTT
.	TRBJ2-2	TRBV28	.	CASSLGRGRNTGELFF	TGTGCCAGCAGTTTAGGGCGGGGGCGGAACACCGGGGAGCTGTTTTTT
.	TRBJ1-2	TRBV12-3/TRBV12-4	.	CASSLNREGYTF	TGTGCCAGCAGTTTGAACAGGGAGGGCTACACCTTC
.	TRBJ1-5	TRBV19	.	CASKDSRNQPQHF	TGTGCCAGTAAAGACAGCCGCAATCAGCCCCAGCATTTT
.	TRBJ1-2	TRBV9	.	CASSASQTGLGTF	TGTGCCAGCAGCGCCTCACAAACCGGACTCGGGACCTTC
TRBD2	TRBJ2-7	TRBV6-5	.	CASSLRTSGFYEQYF	TGTGCCAGCAGCCTCCGGACTAGCGGCTTCTACGAGCAGTACTTC
TRBD2	TRBJ2-7	TRBV5-1	.	CASSVTIAGTYEQYF	TGCGCCAGCAGCGTGACGATAGCGGGGACCTACGAGCAGTACTTC
.	TRBJ2-5	TRBV18	.	CASSTLRTNQETQYF	TGTGCCAGCTCAACCTTGCGGACAAACCAAGAGACCCAGTACTTC